The clone carrying this TCR beta chain was detected ten times or more. As yet, its antigen is unknown. The read ends 3 residues before the CDR3 terminus; that terminus is restored from the germline J gene. The data derive from a study of T cell clonality in common variable immunodeficiency. CDR1 and CDR2 from the germline V gene are ENHRY and SYGVKD. V was cut by 4 bases and J by 3 bases, with 14 bases left in between. This CDR3 comprises 15 residues. The data were produced by immunoSEQ multiplex PCR, yet TCRdb's version contains in-frame clones alone and is incomplete. In total the sample includes tens of thousands of clones, none of them seen once. Whole-study findings and limits: Reportedly, TCR beta sequences from common variable immunodeficiency showed fewer deletions and N-nucleotide insertions. CVID subjects shared fewer TCRbeta clones than healthy controls did.

The chain is built from TRBV10-3 and TRBJ2-3; D is possibly TRBD1 (6 bases). Specimen: peripheral blood mononuclear cells. The source of this sequence is a person aged 18 to 75 in good health. The CDR3 loop is CAISGGSRGTDTQYF. CDR3 DNA (partial): TGTGCCATCAGTGGGGGATCAAGGGGGACAGATACG.